This T cell receptor (beta chain) was sequenced in a study of Tregs in tolerant kidney transplant recipients. Using immunoSEQ multiplex PCR, the repertoire was profiled, and TCRdb retains in-frame clones only, with some absent. The sample yields about 240,000 clones, roughly four fifths seen once. The CDR3 is 12 residues long. CDR1 is SQVTM and CDR2 is ANQGSEA in the germline V gene. As regards this clone: Its antigen is not known.

Whole-study results and caveats: The small number of patients limits these findings pending further validation.

This clonotype originated in a human donor in good health. The chain links TRBV29-1 to TRBJ2-3; a possible D gene is TRBD1 (5 bases). Specimen: CD4+ T cells from blood. CDR3 sequence (DNA): TGCGCACTGAAAGGGGACACAGATACGCAGTATTTT. Residues: CALKGDTDTQYF.